The clone carrying this T cell receptor (beta chain) has more than one count but fewer than ten. This same CDR3 is encoded by further DNA sequences in the sample. Patients were all untreated before their thyroid surgery. The data were obtained in a study of metastatic and nonmetastatic thyroid tumors. TCRdb re-clonotyped the PCR reads through MiXCR. The table records 30,000 to 45,000 clones, more than 20% of them present only once. Germline loops: CDR1 KGHSH, CDR2 LQKENI. CDR3 length: 15 residues. Trimming took 3 bases from V and 3 from J, leaving 14 bases between them. Sequencing was done on a sample of blood. The chain carries TRBV18 and TRBJ2-5; the D call may be TRBD1 or TRBD2 (5 bases each). The TCR comes from a female donor with papillary thyroid cancer or a benign thyroid nodule (not recorded which). Some clones in this sample may be carry-over from other donors' samples. The CDR3 spells CASSPTGTPEETQYF. The CDR3 bases are TGTGCCAGCTCACCCACCGGGACCCCTGAAGAGACCCAGTACTTC.